This T cell receptor (beta chain) was observed in a study of blood T cell repertoires in COVID-19. Whole-study context: The cDNA or gDNA used as material had been derived from T cells, B-cell-depleted T cells, or PBMCs.

In the study's own analysis: Cell counts per sample came from amplifying reference gene primers. Sequenced by immunoSEQ multiplex PCR; TCRdb stores in-frame clones only, minus some. Clone size and the V and J calls come from that table; the DNA yielded D and trimming. Among more than 250,000 clones listed, about 85% were seen once. The CDR3 runs to 14 residues. With 3 bases clipped from V and 6 bases from J, the junction kept 5 bases outside the gene matches. CDR1 and CDR2 from the germline V gene are MGHRA and YSYEKL. All enrollees were about 18 to 90 years old and from fewer than 25 US areas. Recovered Cohort 3 donors showed two negative PCRs, clearance, or symptom resolution.

Sequenced input: PBMCs or T cells enriched from blood (not recorded which). The V gene is TRBV4-1, the J gene TRBJ1-1, with TRBD1 identical over 9 bases. The sequence came from a woman aged 25 to 39 who had recovered from COVID-19. The DNA of the CDR3 is TGCGCCAGCAGCCAGACAGGGGGTAGACCTGAAGCTTTCTTT. Translating gives CASSQTGGRPEAFF.